This TCR beta chain was captured in a study of cytomegalovirus exposure and HLA in healthy donors. As for the study in general: Early on, a data release was issued that held roughly 84 million unique TCRs from HLA-typed donors. The study's findings and limits: Reports indicate that TCR beta sequences accurately predicted the HLA-A and HLA-B alleles of most subjects. Within a later analysis, the majority of CMV-associated TCR beta chains appeared HLA-restricted. The authors listed 164 TCR beta chains as cytomegalovirus-associated.

The PCR used 60 Vbeta and 13 Jbeta primers. Produced via immunoSEQ multiplex PCR; TCRdb's table is partial and in-frame only. Here the sample spans 200,000 or so clones, around 77% being singletons. V gave up 10 bases and J gave up 4 bases, with 13 bases separating them. The CDR3 length is 13 residues. Germline values: CDR1 MNHEY, CDR2 SVGAGI. This clone has more than one count but fewer than ten. Its antigen is undetermined. The chain uses TRBV6-5 and TRBJ2-2; D unclear. Material for sequencing was PBMCs. The TCR sequence derives from a woman in her thirties in good health and CMV-seronegative. The CDR3 region is CATIDPGTGELFF. The CDR3 nucleotides are TGTGCCACGATCGATCCGGGCACCGGGGAGCTGTTTTTT.